What follows are 28 T cell receptor beta chains derived from one specimen sequenced in a study of tissue T cells after allogeneic stem cell transplantation. This sample's time point: mouse harvest day 7 after allogeneic transplant. Mouse grafts combined 10^7 T-cell-depleted bone marrow cells with 10^6 splenic CD5+ T cells. The repertoire was sequenced with immunoSEQ multiplex PCR; TCRdb's copy has only in-frame clones and lacks some. The sample consists of 6,500 to 10,000 clones, under 50% of them appearing once. Sample: gut tissue. All receptors derive from a female BALB/c mouse given C57BL/6 T cells with graft-versus-host disease after an allogeneic hematopoietic cell transplant.

In its sample, this clone was seen a few times. Mouse germline and gene names are used. The read is 1 residue too short to cover the CDR3 end, so that end is filled in from the germline J gene. The chain couples TRBV26 to TRBJ2-4; the D call may be TRBD1 or TRBD2 (5 bases each). Trimming removed 2 bases from V and 7 bases from J, with 7 bases in between. CDR1 and CDR2 (germline): KGHPV, FQNQEV (reference sequence). This CDR3 comprises 12 residues. CDR3 DNA, as far as it was read: TGTGCCAGCAGTCTGGGGGGAGACACCTTGTAC. The encoded protein is CASSLGGDTLY. From start to end, the CDR3 is CASSLGGDTLYF.

On this clone itself: Gene names are mouse gene names. Coverage ceases 1 residue before the CDR3 finishes, and the germline J gene fills in the end. J is TRBJ1-1 and V is TRBV13-2; D not certain. This CDR3 is 12 amino acids long. Germline lookup yields CDR1 NNHNN and CDR2 SYGAGS (reference sequence). V was shortened by 6 bases and J by 1 base, with 7 bases between the two germline ends. The covered CDR3 bases are TGTGCCAGCGCACAGTTAAACACAGAAGTCTTC. Translation: CASAQLNTEVF. The full-length CDR3 reads as CASAQLNTEVFF.

With regard to this clone: Each gene name is a mouse one. The read ends 1 residue before the CDR3 terminus; that terminus is restored from the germline J gene. The rearrangement links TRBV13-2 to TRBJ1-1; TRBD1 might be the D (6 bases). The germline V gene has CDR1 NNHNN and CDR2 SYGAGS (reference sequence). Between the trimmed V and J ends, which lost 5 bases and 4 bases, there was a span of 15 bases. The CDR3 covers 14 residues. The sequenced part of the CDR3 DNA is TGTGCCAGCGGGACAACAGGGTGGAGCACAGAAGTCTTC. It specifies CASGTTGWSTEVF. The entire CDR3 reads CASGTTGWSTEVFF.

Comments on this clone: Any gene name here is a mouse gene name. The CDR3 goes on 1 residue after the read ends, and that part is filled in from the germline J gene. The rearrangement uses TRBV23 and TRBJ1-2. The germline CDR1 and CDR2 sequences are KGHTA and FQNQQP. This CDR3 has 13 amino acids. Here the CDR3 reads CSSSQSPDSDYTF. The sequenced CDR3 bases are TGCTCCAGCAGTCAATCCCCTGACTCCGACTACACC. The full variable domain, its missing parts supplied by reference TRBV23 and TRBJ1-2, is DAAVTQKPRYLIKMKGQEAEMKCIPEKGHTAVFWYQQKQSKELKFLIYFQNQQPLDQIDMVKERFSAVCPSSSLCSLGIRTCEAEDSALYLCSSSQSPDSDYTFGSGTRLLVI.

Comment on this clone: Mouse gene names and germline throughout. The CDR3 loop reads CTCSDDWGGNTGQLYF. The CDR3 bases that were read are TGCACCTGCAGTGACGACTGGGGGGGAAACACCGGGCAGCTCTAC. The J gene is TRBJ2-2, the V gene TRBV1, with 11 bases that match TRBD2. Read coverage stops 1 residue before the CDR3 terminus; the germline J gene supplies the remainder. The CDR3 extends over 16 amino acids. The V gene's germline CDR1 is NSQYPW and CDR2 LRSPGD (reference sequence). Trimming removed 4 bases from V and 1 base from J; junction bases left unmatched: 2.

Concerning this clone itself: All gene names here are mouse names. The read ends 1 residue early relative to the CDR3; the germline J gene fills the gap. This chain joins TRBV26 and TRBJ1-4; no firm D call. This CDR3 has 13 residues. Germline loops: CDR1 KGHPV, CDR2 FQNQEV (reference sequence). The ends were cut back, 2 bases at V and 7 bases at J, with 8 bases in the middle. This chain's CDR3 is CASSLRGSERLFF. The DNA read from the CDR3 is TGTGCCAGCAGTCTGAGAGGGAGCGAAAGATTATTT. Supplemented by reference TRBV26 and TRBJ1-4, the full variable domain reads NSKVIQTPRYLVKGQGQKAKMRCIPEKGHPVVFWYQQNKNNEFKFLINFQNQEVLQQIDMTEKRFSAECPSNSPCSLEIQSSEAGDSALYLCASSLRGSERLFFGHGTKLSVL.

This clone was detected a few times. Gene and germline names: mouse. The read falls 1 residue short of the CDR3 end, and the missing part is taken from the germline J gene. The chain is built from TRBV23 and TRBJ2-1; the DNA was not used to check the table's D call, TRBD2. From germline, CDR1 is KGHTA and CDR2 FQNQQP. This CDR3 is 15 amino acids long. The part of the CDR3 DNA that was read is TGCTCCAGCAGTCAAGGGACTGTTAACTATGCTGAGCAGTTC. As protein: CSSSQGTVNYAEQF. The whole CDR3 is CSSSQGTVNYAEQFF.

For this clone: Mouse gene names apply. The CDR3 is cut off 1 residue early in the read; its end comes from the germline J gene. The same CDR3 can be traced to other DNA sequences in this sample. This chain uses TRBV31 with TRBJ2-7, with 10 bases aligning to TRBD2. After removal of 0 bases from V and 4 bases from J, the junction contained 3 bases not matched to a gene. Looked up from germline, CDR1 is GKSSPN and CDR2 is SITVG. The CDR3 has 14 residues. The CDR3 sequence: CAWSLGTGDYEQYF. CDR3 bases read: TGTGCCTGGAGTCTGGGGACTGGGGATTATGAACAGTAC.

With regard to this clone: Gene names denote mouse genes. The read terminates 1 residue before the CDR3 end, so the remaining end is supplied by the germline J gene. The V call is TRBV26, the J call TRBJ1-1, with unresolved D. The germline CDR1 and CDR2 sequences are KGHPV and FQNQEV (reference sequence). With 6 bases removed from V and 1 base from J, the gap between germline ends came to 12 bases. This CDR3 is 14 amino acids long. CDR3 amino acids: CASSLSGKNTEVFF. The sequenced CDR3 bases are TGTGCCAGCAGCCTTTCCGGGAAAAACACAGAAGTCTTC.

Of note for this clone: The genes and germline here are from mouse. The read stops 1 residue short of the end of the CDR3; the missing end is completed from the germline J gene. This chain joins TRBV15 and TRBJ1-1, with no clear D. This CDR3 has 13 residues. Germline V gene data show CDR1 as SGHND and CDR2 as FRSKSL. Trimming removed 3 bases at V and 4 bases at J, with 9 bases between. CDR3 region: CASSLEGGTEVFF. CDR3 DNA (partial): TGTGCCAGCAGTTTGGAGGGCGGCACAGAAGTCTTC.

There are a few counts of this clone. Gene names denote mouse genes. The read ends 1 residue shy of where the CDR3 ends; the end is completed using the germline J gene. Other nucleotide sequences in the sample specify the same CDR3. The chain recombines TRBV13-3 with TRBJ1-2, with 9 bases aligning to TRBD1. Germline lookup yields CDR1 NNHDY and CDR2 SYVADS. After removal of 4 bases from V and 5 bases from J, the junction contained 6 bases not matched to a gene. The CDR3 is made up of 14 amino acids. CDR3 amino acids: CASSRDREGSDYTF. The covered CDR3 bases are TGTGCCAGCAGTCGGGACAGGGAGGGATCCGACTACACC.

This clone came up a few times. Gene names refer to mouse genes. CDR3 DNA (partial): TGTGCCAGCAGTCAGACAGGTTCTGGAAATACGCTCTAT. It is translated as CASSQTGSGNTLY. The CDR3 in full is CASSQTGSGNTLYF. The rearrangement links TRBV26 to TRBJ1-3; a possible D gene is TRBD1 (6 bases). The read ends 1 residue shy of where the CDR3 ends; the end is completed using the germline J gene. The CDR3 contains 14 residues. V lost 4 bases and J lost 0, with 7 bases in between. Germline V gene lookup returns CDR1 KGHPV and CDR2 FQNQEV (reference sequence). The full variable domain, with the rest looked up from reference TRBV26 and TRBJ1-3, is NSKVIQTPRYLVKGQGQKAKMRCIPEKGHPVVFWYQQNKNNEFKFLINFQNQEVLQQIDMTEKRFSAECPSNSPCSLEIQSSEAGDSALYLCASSQTGSGNTLYFGEGSRLIVV.

About this clone: Germline and genes here are mouse. The read terminates 1 residue ahead of where the CDR3 ends, so the germline J gene completes it. The rearrangement joins TRBV19 to TRBJ1-1, with 8 bases identical to TRBD1. Germline CDR1 and CDR2: FNHDT and SITEND (reference sequence). V lost 7 bases to trimming and J lost 1 base; unmatched junction nucleotides: 6. This CDR3 comprises 14 residues. The sequenced CDR3 bases are TGTGCCAGCCCCCAGGGGGCGGGGAACACAGAAGTCTTC. Encoded protein: CASPQGAGNTEVF. The complete CDR3 sequence is CASPQGAGNTEVFF.

In regard to this clone: The genes and germline here are from mouse. The read stops 1 residue short of the end of the CDR3; the missing end is completed from the germline J gene. V is TRBV19 and J is TRBJ2-4; D may match TRBD1 or TRBD2 (6 bases each). This CDR3 contains 16 residues. Trimming removed 1 base from V and 1 base from J, with 13 bases in between. Germline V CDR1 and CDR2: FNHDT, SITEND (reference sequence). This CDR3 reads CASSIMGAWGQNTLYF. CDR3 bases read: TGTGCCAGCAGTATAATGGGGGCGTGGGGTCAAAACACCTTGTAC. The full variable domain, rest sourced from reference TRBV19 and TRBJ2-4, is GGIITQTPKFLIGQEGQKLTLKCQQNFNHDTMYWYRQDSGKGLRLIYYSITENDLQKGDLSEGYDASREKKSSFSLTVTSAQKNEMAVFLCASSIMGAWGQNTLYFGAGTRLSVL.

Concerning this clone itself: Gene names are mouse gene names. CDR3 bases read: TGTGCCAGCAGCTTAGGATGGGCTAGTGCAGAAACGCTGTAT. The encoded protein is CASSLGWASAETLY. The whole CDR3 reads CASSLGWASAETLYF. The rearrangement links TRBV3 to TRBJ2-3; no clear D gene. The CDR3 end lies 1 residue beyond the end of the read and is filled in from the germline J gene. The V and J ends lost 1 base and 0 bases respectively, with 8 bases between them. CDR1 and CDR2 (germline): SNHLY, FYNGKV (reference sequence). The CDR3 is 15 residues long. Together with reference TRBV3 and TRBJ2-3, the CDR3 gives the full variable domain: GPKVLQIPSHQIIDMGQMVTLNCDPVSNHLYFYWYKQILGQQMEFLVNFYNGKVMEKSKLFKDQFSVERPDGSYFTLKIQPTALEDSAVYFCASSLGWASAETLYFGSGTRLTVL.

Comments on this clone: Germline and genes: mouse. With the read ending 1 residue before the CDR3 end, the germline J gene is used to fill in that end. The rearrangement uses TRBV3 and TRBJ2-2; tentative D call: TRBD1 (7 bases). The CDR3 runs 15 residues. The V gene's germline CDR1 is SNHLY and CDR2 FYNGKV (reference sequence). The ends were cut back, 0 bases at V and 2 bases at J, with 7 bases in the middle. CDR3 bases read: TGTGCCAGCAGCTTAGCAGGGGGCAACACCGGGCAGCTCTAC. Translating gives CASSLAGGNTGQLY. The whole CDR3 reads CASSLAGGNTGQLYF.

This clone was seen more than once but under ten times. Genes and germline come from the mouse. The read gets to within 1 residue of the CDR3 end, and the germline J gene fills in the rest. This chain links TRBV26 with TRBJ2-1, with 10 bases aligning to TRBD1. After removal of 3 bases from V and 3 bases from J, the junction contained 2 bases not matched to a gene. The CDR3 sequence is 15 residues long. Germline V CDR1 and CDR2: KGHPV, FQNQEV (reference sequence). CDR3 sequence: CASSLRTGGYAEQFF. The CDR3 DNA, read in part, is TGTGCCAGCAGTCTTCGGACAGGGGGCTATGCTGAGCAGTTC.

Details on this clone: Mouse gene names apply. The CDR3 goes on 1 residue after the read ends, and that part is filled in from the germline J gene. J is TRBJ2-1 and V is TRBV3, with D possibly TRBD2 on 5 matching bases. The V gene's germline CDR1 is SNHLY and CDR2 FYNGKV (reference sequence). CDR3 size: 14 residues. V was cut by 6 bases and J by 1 base, with 10 bases left in between. The sequenced part of the CDR3 DNA is TGTGCCAGCAGGGTCACTGGCAACTATGCTGAGCAGTTC. Translated: CASRVTGNYAEQF. Given in full, the CDR3 is CASRVTGNYAEQFF.

This clone was observed a few times. Mouse names are used for the genes. Sequencing ends 1 residue short of the CDR3 end; the germline J gene provides the rest. V gene TRBV3 combines with J gene TRBJ2-4; D unresolved. The CDR3 extends over 12 amino acids. Germline CDR1 reads SNHLY; CDR2 reads FYNGKV (reference sequence). Trimming left V 4 bases short and J 3 bases short, with 5 bases between. Incomplete CDR3 DNA: TGTGCCAGCAGCTCGGGACAAAACACCTTGTAC. It translates to CASSSGQNTLY. The CDR3, in full, reads CASSSGQNTLYF.

Note on this clone: The genes and germline here are from mouse. The read is 1 residue too short to cover the CDR3 end, so that end is filled in from the germline J gene. The rearrangement links TRBV13-2 to TRBJ2-3; 7 bases agree with TRBD1. V was pared by 3 bases and J by 0 bases, with 4 bases of the junction left unmatched. The CDR3 contains 15 residues. CDR1 and CDR2 from the germline V gene are NNHNN and SYGAGS (reference sequence). CDR3 DNA, as far as it was read: TGTGCCAGCGGTGCCGACAGGGCGAGTGCAGAAACGCTGTAT. This gives the protein CASGADRASAETLY. The entire CDR3 is CASGADRASAETLYF.

As to this clone: Gene names are the mouse ones. The read terminates 1 residue ahead of where the CDR3 ends, so the germline J gene completes it. V gene TRBV19 combines with J gene TRBJ2-7, with TRBD1 matching 12 bases. Germline-derived CDR1 and CDR2 are FNHDT and SITEND (reference sequence). This CDR3 region has 14 residues. J was trimmed by 6 bases and V by 4 bases; bases with no gene match: 5. CDR3 loop: CASSAGTGGFEQYF. CDR3 DNA, as far as it was read: TGTGCCAGCAGTGCCGGGACAGGGGGCTTTGAACAGTAC.

In regard to this clone: Gene names are mouse gene names. The sequence runs out 1 residue before the end of the CDR3; the remainder is reconstructed from the germline J gene. V usage is TRBV3 and J usage is TRBJ2-3, with 8 bases that match TRBD1. Germline loops: CDR1 SNHLY, CDR2 FYNGKV (reference sequence). The CDR3 is 15 amino acids. V gave up 3 bases and J gave up 0 bases; unmatched junction bases: 2. CDR3 sequence reads: CASSFQGASAETLYF. CDR3 DNA (partial): TGTGCCAGCAGCTTTCAGGGGGCGAGTGCAGAAACGCTGTAT.

Regarding this clone: Genes and germline come from the mouse. The read ends 1 residue early relative to the CDR3; the germline J gene fills the gap. The V call is TRBV26, the J call TRBJ1-3; D remains ambiguous. Looked up from germline, CDR1 is KGHPV and CDR2 is FQNQEV (reference sequence). The CDR3 extends over 14 amino acids. V was trimmed by 4 bases and J by 0 bases, leaving 7 bases between them. CDR3 bases read: TGTGCCAGCAGTCGACAAACTTCTGGAAATACGCTCTAT. It specifies CASSRQTSGNTLY. In full, the CDR3 reads CASSRQTSGNTLYF.

This clone ranks as medium-sized. Mouse gene names apply. The CDR3 loop reads CASSPTGVGTGQLYF. The sequenced CDR3 bases are TGTGCCAGCAGCCCTACAGGGGTGGGCACCGGGCAGCTCTAC. The rearrangement joins TRBV5 to TRBJ2-2; TRBD1 matches at 7 bases. Sequencing ends 1 residue short of the CDR3 end; the germline J gene provides the rest. This CDR3 contains 15 residues. Per the germline V gene, CDR1 is LGHNA and CDR2 is YNLKQL (reference sequence). Trimming cost V 4 bases and J 4 bases; bases outside gene matches: 6.

Note on this clone: The listed genes are named as in mouse. The CDR3 end falls 1 residue outside the read, so it is completed with the germline J gene. The chain combines TRBV14 with TRBJ1-1, with TRBD1 matching over 7 bases. This CDR3 is 13 amino acids long. The J segment lost 4 bases and the V segment lost 2 bases, leaving 2 bases of the junction unmatched. Germline V gene lookup returns CDR1 SGHDT and CDR2 FRDEAV. The CDR3 here is CASSLRGPTEVFF. Partial CDR3 DNA: TGTGCCAGCAGTTTAAGGGGGCCCACAGAAGTCTTC.

As for this clone: Mouse gene names apply. The read is 1 residue too short to cover the CDR3 end, so that end is filled in from the germline J gene. The chain recombines TRBV12-1 with TRBJ2-7; D perhaps matches TRBD2 (7 bases). CDR1 is SGHSN and CDR2 is HYEKVE in the germline V gene. The CDR3 is made up of 13 amino acids. Deletions cut 2 bases from V and 7 bases from J, with 14 bases between. CDR3 sequence: CASSRGARGEQYF. The covered CDR3 bases are TGTGCCAGCTCTCGGGGGGCGCGTGGGGAACAGTAC.

This clone was observed a few times. The gene names here belong to mouse. The sequenced fragment ends 1 residue before the CDR3 boundary, so the rest is inferred from the germline J gene. Within the sample, other DNA sequences also encode this same CDR3. V gene TRBV26 combines with J gene TRBJ2-5; D is unresolved. From germline, CDR1 is KGHPV and CDR2 FQNQEV (reference sequence). There are 11 residues in the CDR3. Trimming cost V 3 bases and J 6 bases, with 4 bases left between them. The CDR3 loop reads CASSLRDTQYF. The CDR3 DNA, read in part, is TGTGCCAGCAGTCTCAGGGACACCCAGTAC.

With respect to this clone: Genes and germline come from the mouse. The chain's CDR3 is CASRQGRRVFF. The CDR3 DNA, read in part, is TGTGCCAGCAGACAGGGGAGGAGAGTCTTC. The rearrangement links TRBV26 to TRBJ1-1; 7 nucleotides agree with TRBD1. The read falls 1 residue short of the CDR3 end, and the missing part is taken from the germline J gene. Germline V gene sequence: CDR1 KGHPV, CDR2 FQNQEV (reference sequence). This CDR3 has 11 amino acids. The V gene end was trimmed by 6 bases and the J gene end by 10 bases; junction bases not matched to a gene: 5.